The 30 T cell receptor beta chains listed next were all sequenced from one sample in a study of cytomegalovirus exposure and HLA in healthy donors. Primers for the PCR totalled 60 Vbeta and 13 Jbeta. The protocol was immunoSEQ multiplex PCR, while the TCRdb copy is restricted to in-frame clones and leaves out a portion. This repertoire shows approximately 140,000 clones, more than 75% found once; its top ten account for around 3.1%. Sample: PBMCs. The origin of the receptors is a female donor in good health and CMV-seronegative.

This chain uses TRBV18 with TRBJ1-5; D possibly corresponds to TRBD1 (5 bases). The CDR3 runs to 14 residues. Germline-derived CDR1 and CDR2 are KGHSH and LQKENI. V lost 3 bases to trimming and J lost 4 bases, with 10 bases between them. The CDR3 coding sequence is TGTGCCAGCTCACCTGAAGGGGCAAATCAGCCCCAGCATTTT. This codes for CASSPEGANQPQHF.

The gene calls are TRBV11-2 and TRBJ2-7; 7 nucleotides align to TRBD1. Germline V gene sequence: CDR1 SGHAT, CDR2 FQNNGV. CDR3 length: 15 residues. J lost 7 bases, V lost 4 bases, and 13 bases had no gene match. This chain's CDR3 is CASSSLGTVLREQYF. CDR3 DNA: TGTGCCAGCAGCTCCTTAGGGACAGTGCTACGTGAGCAGTACTTC. The full variable domain, with the rest looked up from reference TRBV11-2 and TRBJ2-7, is EAGVAQSPRYKIIEKRQSVAFWCNPISGHATLYWYQQILGQGPKLLIQFQNNGVVDDSQLPKDRFSAERLKGVDSTLKIQPAKLEDSAVYLCASSSLGTVLREQYFGPGTRLTVT.

This clone turned up a few times. The chain combines TRBV2 with TRBJ1-2; no clear D. V lost 5 bases and J lost 8, with 9 bases in between. The CDR3 length is 11 residues. Looked up from germline, CDR1 is SNHLY and CDR2 is FYNNEI. The CDR3 reads CASSRTGGYTF. As DNA, the CDR3 is TGTGCCAGCAGTCGGACTGGCGGCTACACCTTC.

V is TRBV7-2 and J is TRBJ2-7; D remains unclear. The CDR3 covers 16 residues. The germline V gene has CDR1 SGHTA and CDR2 FQGNSA. V dropped 1 base and J dropped 6 bases, with 19 bases sitting between them. CDR3 region: CASSLVLTLIASEQYF. CDR3 bases: TGTGCCAGCAGCTTAGTCCTTACACTAATAGCAAGCGAGCAGTACTTC.

In its sample, this clone was seen a few times. This chain joins TRBV28 and TRBJ1-4; perhaps TRBD1 as D (6 bases). Germline V gene lookup returns CDR1 MDHEN and CDR2 SYDVKM. The CDR3 loop spans 15 amino acids. The V gene lost 2 bases and the J gene lost 7 bases, with 14 bases spanning the gap. CDR3 sequence reads: CASSLVSGGGEKLFF. The CDR3 DNA sequence: TGTGCCAGCAGTTTAGTCAGCGGGGGCGGTGAAAAACTGTTTTTT.

V gene TRBV9 combines with J gene TRBJ2-2, with 7 bases fitting TRBD1. The germline V gene has CDR1 SGDLS and CDR2 YYNGEE. CDR3 size: 15 residues. The junction had 6 bases not matched to a gene; V was cut back by 4 bases and J by 3 bases. The CDR3 DNA sequence: TGTGCCAGCAGCCCACCAGGGGGTGACACCGGGGAGCTGTTTTTT. This encodes CASSPPGGDTGELFF.

This chain joins TRBV29-1 and TRBJ1-2, with D tentatively TRBD1 (6 bases). Germline assignment: CDR1 SQVTM and CDR2 ANQGSEA. V lost 7 bases and J 8 bases, leaving 23 bases between the germline ends. This CDR3 spans 14 amino acids. The CDR3 DNA is TGCAGCGCCCGGGGTGTTCGGGGGGCGAAGGGCTACACCTTC. Translated, it gives CSARGVRGAKGYTF.

This clone was picked up a small number of times. This chain connects TRBV6-5 to TRBJ1-1, with D perhaps TRBD1 (6 bases). Germline lookup yields CDR1 MNHEY and CDR2 SVGAGI. V gave up 6 bases and J gave up 6 bases, with 20 bases separating them. CDR3 size: 15 residues. The CDR3 spells CASRRSRTAGAEAFF. The CDR3, as DNA: TGTGCCAGCAGGAGAAGTAGGACAGCAGGCGCTGAAGCTTTCTTT.

A single count supports this clone. The V call is TRBV5-1, the J call TRBJ2-4, with D maybe TRBD1 (6 bases). The CDR3 runs to 13 residues. V was trimmed by 6 bases and J by 8 bases, leaving 15 bases between them. The germline V gene has CDR1 SGHRS and CDR2 YFSETQ. The CDR3 loop is CASTPTAGDIQYF. CDR3 DNA sequence: TGCGCCAGCACGCCGACGGCAGGGGACATTCAGTACTTC.

The chain couples TRBV4-3 to TRBJ2-6; weak D call: TRBD1 (5 bases). Trimming cost V 3 bases and J 0 bases, with 9 bases left between them. The CDR3 sequence is 16 residues long. CDR1 and CDR2 from the germline V gene are LGHNA and YSLEER. CDR3 protein: CASSHNTGSGANVLTF. As DNA, the CDR3 is TGCGCCAGCAGCCACAATACAGGCTCTGGGGCCAACGTCCTGACTTTC.

The rearrangement links TRBV21-1 to TRBJ2-7; TRBD1, the table's D call, lacks a check against the DNA. TRBV21-1 is given as a pseudogene. The CDR3 is 11 amino acids. In DNA, the CDR3 is TGTGCCAGCAGCGGACATCACGAGCAGTACTTC. This translates into CASSGHHEQYF.

The chain recombines TRBV4-2 with TRBJ1-2, with D uncertain. The germline gives CDR1 LGHNA, CDR2 YNFKEQ. Trimming took off 0 bases at V and 7 bases at J, with 6 bases between the two ends. This CDR3 comprises 12 residues. This CDR3 reads CASSQDSRGYTF. CDR3 coding DNA: TGTGCCAGCAGCCAAGATAGCCGTGGCTACACCTTC.

The J gene is TRBJ1-2, the V gene TRBV29-1; 7 bases agree with TRBD1. The CDR3 contains 12 residues. Germline lookup yields CDR1 SQVTM and CDR2 ANQGSEA. Losses at the gene ends were 4 bases for V and 8 bases for J; bases not matched to a gene: 7. The CDR3 is CSVVEGARGYTF. For the CDR3, the DNA is TGCAGCGTTGTTGAGGGGGCTAGGGGCTACACCTTC.

The V gene is TRBV11-2, the J gene TRBJ2-2, with D perhaps TRBD2 (6 bases). V was shortened by 5 bases and J by 2 bases, with 12 bases between the two germline ends. Looked up from germline, CDR1 is SGHAT and CDR2 is FQNNGV. The CDR3 runs to 15 residues. The CDR3 loop reads CASSSGRYNTGELFF. CDR3 sequence (DNA): TGTGCCAGCAGCAGCGGGCGATATAACACCGGGGAGCTGTTTTTT.

The rearrangement joins TRBV7-6 to TRBJ1-1; 10 bases map to TRBD1. The V and J ends lost 5 bases and 3 bases, in that order; junction bases with no gene match: 18. Germline V CDR1 and CDR2: SGHVS, FNYEAQ. The CDR3 runs 19 residues. CDR3 region: CASSLKGTGVGSRDTEAFF. The CDR3 coding sequence is TGTGCCAGCAGCCTCAAGGGGACAGGGGTTGGAAGTCGCGACACTGAAGCTTTCTTT.

The chain couples TRBV6-1 to TRBJ2-7; the D gene is possibly TRBD1 (5 bases). The CDR3 is 18 amino acids. The V gene's germline CDR1 is MNHNS and CDR2 SASEGT. With 2 bases removed from V and 3 bases from J, the gap between germline ends came to 23 bases. Here the CDR3 DNA reads TGTGCCAGCAGTGAAAGGGGTCCGGACGGTCCCGGAGTCTACGAGCAGTACTTC. This gives the protein CASSERGPDGPGVYEQYF.

The chain is built from TRBV18 and TRBJ1-3; 7 bases align to TRBD1. The CDR3 extends over 15 amino acids. Germline CDR1 KGHSH, CDR2 LQKENI. V lost 0 bases and J lost 4; bases outside the gene matches: 3. In DNA, the CDR3 is TGTGCCAGCTCACCACCGGGGACAGCCGGAAACACCATATATTTT. Translation gives CASSPPGTAGNTIYF.

This chain links TRBV7-8 with TRBJ2-6, with D maybe TRBD2 (5 bases). V lost 1 base and J 1 base, leaving 14 bases between the germline ends. The V gene's germline CDR1 is SGHVS and CDR2 FQNEAQ. There are 18 residues in the CDR3. The CDR3 loop reads CASSLVGISLSGANVLTF. The CDR3 coding sequence is TGTGCCAGCAGCTTAGTCGGGATCTCCTTATCTGGGGCCAACGTCCTGACTTTC. The whole variable domain, filled in from reference TRBV7-8 and TRBJ2-6, reads GAGVSQSPRYKVAKRGQDVALRCDPISGHVSLFWYQQALGQGPEFLTYFQNEAQLDKSGLPSDRFFAERPEGSVSTLKIQRTQQEDSAVYLCASSLVGISLSGANVLTFGAGSRLTVL.

A note on this clone: The germline gene is not matched at one end of the junction; a read error may be the cause. CDR3 loop: CASSPGTVATNEKLFF. The CDR3 nucleotides are TGTGCTAGCAGCCCGGGGACAGTTGCAACTAATGAAAAACTGTTTTTT. V gene TRBV7-7 combines with J gene TRBJ1-4; 7 bases are a match to TRBD1. The CDR3 is 16 amino acids. CDR1 is SSHAT and CDR2 is FNYEAQ in the germline V gene (reference sequence). The full variable domain, with the rest looked up from reference TRBV7-7 and TRBJ1-4, is GAGVSQSPRYKVTKRGQDVTLRCDPISSHATLYWYQQALGQGPEFLTYFNYEAQPDKSGLPSDRFSAERPEGSISTLTIQRTEQRDSAMYRCASSPGTVATNEKLFFGSGTQLSVL.

This sequence joins TRBV27 and TRBJ2-7, with D hard to call. The V end was cut by 6 bases, the J end by 3 bases, with 9 bases between. The germline V gene encodes CDR1 MNHEY and CDR2 SMNVEV (reference sequence). This CDR3 comprises 12 residues. DNA for the CDR3: TGTGCCAGCAGGAGAACGGGCTACGAGCAGTACTTC. As protein: CASRRTGYEQYF.

The chain carries TRBV5-4 and TRBJ2-5, with 10 nucleotides matching TRBD2. The CDR3 is 18 amino acids. V gave up 5 bases and J gave up 4 bases; unmatched junction bases: 17. Germline V CDR1 and CDR2: SGHNT, YYREEE (reference sequence). The CDR3 loop is CASSTRLAGVGGGETQYF. DNA of the CDR3: TGTGCCAGCAGTACTCGGCTAGCGGGAGTGGGGGGGGGAGAGACCCAGTACTTC. Drawing the rest from reference TRBV5-4 and TRBJ2-5, the complete variable domain is ETGVTQSPTHLIKTRGQQVTLRCSSQSGHNTVSWYQQALGQGPQFIFQYYREEENGRGNFPPRFSGLQFPNYSSELNVNALELDDSALYLCASSTRLAGVGGGETQYFGPGTRLLVL.

The chain carries TRBV7-9 and TRBJ1-2; perhaps TRBD1 as D (5 bases). Looked up from germline, CDR1 is SEHNR and CDR2 is FQNEAQ (reference sequence). This CDR3 comprises 13 residues. The germline V and J ends were trimmed by 9 bases and 4 bases, with 15 bases remaining between them. The CDR3 region is CASFQRGAYGYTF. The CDR3 nucleotides read TGTGCCAGTTTCCAGCGCGGGGCCTATGGCTACACCTTC.

This chain joins TRBV5-4 and TRBJ2-7; 7 positions match TRBD1. Unmatched junction bases numbered 9, after V lost 4 bases and J lost 5 bases. The CDR3 loop spans 14 amino acids. Germline V CDR1 and CDR2: SGHNT, YYREEE (reference sequence). CDR3 in amino acids: CASSATPDRDEQYF. CDR3 coding DNA: TGTGCCAGCAGCGCGACCCCAGACAGGGACGAGCAGTACTTC. Drawing the rest from reference TRBV5-4 and TRBJ2-7, the complete variable domain is ETGVTQSPTHLIKTRGQQVTLRCSSQSGHNTVSWYQQALGQGPQFIFQYYREEENGRGNFPPRFSGLQFPNYSSELNVNALELDDSALYLCASSATPDRDEQYFGPGTRLTVT.

In the case of this clone: The junction and the germline gene differ at one end; a read error may be behind it. The CDR3 DNA sequence: TGTGCCAGCAGTCTGGGACTAGCGGCCTTTAGCTCCTACGAGCAGTGCTTC. This encodes CASSLGLAAFSSYEQCF. This chain joins TRBV2 and TRBJ2-7, with 11 nucleotides matching TRBD2. The length of the CDR3 is 17 residues. CDR1 is SNHLY, CDR2 FYNNEI, per germline.

The chain recombines TRBV5-1 with TRBJ1-2; 7 bases line up with TRBD1. The CDR3 runs 15 residues. V lost 0 bases to trimming and J lost 4 bases; unmatched junction nucleotides: 6. CDR1 is SGHRS and CDR2 is YFSETQ in the germline V gene. CDR3 protein: CASSLEQGDSYGYTF. CDR3 coding DNA: TGCGCCAGCAGCTTGGAGCAGGGGGACAGCTATGGCTACACCTTC.

A few counts support this clone. The chain links TRBV2 to TRBJ2-7, with D tentatively TRBD1 (7 bases). The length of the CDR3 is 14 residues. The germline V gene has CDR1 SNHLY and CDR2 FYNNEI. V lost 4 bases, J lost 2 bases, and 12 bases lay in between. In DNA, the CDR3 is TGTGCCAGCAGTGTGAGCAGGGGGGCCTACGAGCAGTACTTC. Protein: CASSVSRGAYEQYF.

CDR3 loop: CASSFSYEQYF. The CDR3 DNA sequence: TGTGCCAGCAGCTTCAGCTACGAGCAGTACTTC. The genes are TRBV7-8 and TRBJ2-7; D remains unclear. This CDR3 is built from 11 residues. From germline, CDR1 is SGHVS and CDR2 FQNEAQ. With 3 bases removed from V and 3 bases from J, the gap between germline ends came to 3 bases.

V and J are TRBV14 and TRBJ2-1; D is possibly TRBD2 (5 bases). Looked up from germline, CDR1 is SGHDN and CDR2 is FVKESK. The CDR3 sequence is 17 residues long. V was shortened by 0 bases and J by 1 base, with 13 bases between the two germline ends. CDR3: CASSQEPEVWSYNEQFF. In nucleotides, the CDR3 is TGTGCCAGCAGCCAAGAACCGGAGGTGTGGTCCTACAATGAGCAGTTCTTC.

The chain couples TRBV7-9 to TRBJ2-7; the D gene is possibly TRBD1 (6 bases). Trimming removed 5 bases from V and 4 bases from J, with 15 bases in between. Per germline, CDR1 SEHNR and CDR2 FQNEAQ (reference sequence). The length of the CDR3 is 14 residues. The chain's CDR3 is CASSPTAGVYEQYF. The CDR3 DNA sequence: TGTGCCAGCAGCCCAACGGCAGGGGTTTACGAGCAGTACTTC.

As for this clone: An end of the junction differs from the germline gene, which may be a read error. This chain connects TRBV6-6 to TRBJ1-1; D is ambiguous. CDR3 length equals 13 residues. Germline CDR1 MNHNY, CDR2 SVGAGI (reference sequence). This chain's CDR3 is CASEGGKHTETFF. The CDR3 DNA is TGTGCCAGCGAGGGCGGGAAACACACTGAAACTTTCTTT.